This T cell receptor (beta chain) stems from a study of CD4+ T cells in melanoma. Study findings and constraints: Reportedly, melanoma neoantigen-specific CD4+ T cells showed varied differentiation states.

Details on this clone: Its antigen is unknown.

The V and J ends lost 2 bases and 4 bases respectively, with 14 bases between them. CDR3 length: 15 amino acids. Germline V gene lookup returns CDR1 SGHNT and CDR2 YYREEE (reference sequence). Only in-frame clones appear in the TCRdb table, and some are missing; sequencing was by immunoSEQ multiplex PCR. The sample has several thousand clones, about three fifths seen once. Source material: cells from a culture (not recorded whether cultured in vitro). The receptor was derived from a human donor with melanoma. The chain uses TRBV5-4 and TRBJ2-3; the D gene is possibly TRBD2 (5 bases). For the CDR3, the DNA is TGTGCCAGCAGCTTTAAACGGGGTCAGTCAGATACGCAGTATTTT. This sequence encodes CASSFKRGQSDTQYF.